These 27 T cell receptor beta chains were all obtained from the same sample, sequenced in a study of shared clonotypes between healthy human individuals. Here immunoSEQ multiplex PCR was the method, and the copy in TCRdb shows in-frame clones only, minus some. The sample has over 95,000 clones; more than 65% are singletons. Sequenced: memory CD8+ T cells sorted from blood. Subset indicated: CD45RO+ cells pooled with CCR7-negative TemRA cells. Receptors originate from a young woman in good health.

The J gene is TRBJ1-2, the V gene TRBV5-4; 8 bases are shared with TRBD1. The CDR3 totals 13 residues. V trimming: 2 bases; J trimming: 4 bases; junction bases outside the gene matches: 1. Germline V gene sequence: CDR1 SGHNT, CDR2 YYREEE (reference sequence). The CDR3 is CASSLDRGYGYTF. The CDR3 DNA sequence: TGTGCCAGCAGCTTAGACAGGGGCTATGGCTACACCTTC.

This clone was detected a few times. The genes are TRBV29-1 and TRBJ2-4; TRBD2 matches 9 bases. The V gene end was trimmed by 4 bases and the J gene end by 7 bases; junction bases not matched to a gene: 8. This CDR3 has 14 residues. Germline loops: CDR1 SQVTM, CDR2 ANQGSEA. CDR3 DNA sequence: TGCAGCGTTGTCCTAGCGGGGTTAGTGAACATTCAGTACTTC. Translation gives CSVVLAGLVNIQYF.

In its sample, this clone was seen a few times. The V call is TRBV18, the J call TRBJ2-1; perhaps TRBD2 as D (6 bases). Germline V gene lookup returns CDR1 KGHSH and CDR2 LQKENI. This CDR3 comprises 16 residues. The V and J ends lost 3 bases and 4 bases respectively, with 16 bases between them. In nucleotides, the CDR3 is TGTGCCAGCTCACCCCGTCCCTTGGAGGGGTACAATGAGCAGTTCTTC. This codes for CASSPRPLEGYNEQFF.

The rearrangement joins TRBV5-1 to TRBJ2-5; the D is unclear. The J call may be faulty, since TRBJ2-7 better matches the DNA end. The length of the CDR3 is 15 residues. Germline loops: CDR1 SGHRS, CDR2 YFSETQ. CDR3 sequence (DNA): TGCGCCAGCAGCTTCCGGTCCCAACATCTCTACGAGCAGTACTTC. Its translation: CASSFRSQHLYEQYF.

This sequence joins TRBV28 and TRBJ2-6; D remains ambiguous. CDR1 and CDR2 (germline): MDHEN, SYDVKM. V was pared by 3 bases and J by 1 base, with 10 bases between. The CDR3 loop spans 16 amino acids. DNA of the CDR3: TGTGCCAGCAGTTTGAAACCGCTTTCTGGGGCCAACGTCCTGACTTTC. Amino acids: CASSLKPLSGANVLTF.

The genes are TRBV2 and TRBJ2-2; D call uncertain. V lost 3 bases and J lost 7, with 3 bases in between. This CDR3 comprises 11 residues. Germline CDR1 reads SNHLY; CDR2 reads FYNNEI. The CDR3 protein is CASSENGELFF. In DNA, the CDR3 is TGTGCCAGCAGTGAGAACGGGGAGCTGTTTTTT. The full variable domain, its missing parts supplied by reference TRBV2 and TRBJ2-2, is EPEVTQTPSHQVTQMGQEVILRCVPISNHLYFYWYRQILGQKVEFLVSFYNNEISEKSEIFDDQFSVERPDGSNFTLKIRSTKLEDSAMYFCASSENGELFFGEGSRLTVL.

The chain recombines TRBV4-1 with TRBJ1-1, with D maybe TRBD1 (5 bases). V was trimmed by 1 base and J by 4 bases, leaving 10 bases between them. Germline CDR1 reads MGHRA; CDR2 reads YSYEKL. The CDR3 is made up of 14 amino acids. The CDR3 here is CASSQALGGTEAFF. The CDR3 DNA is TGCGCCAGCAGCCAAGCTCTCGGGGGCACTGAAGCTTTCTTT.

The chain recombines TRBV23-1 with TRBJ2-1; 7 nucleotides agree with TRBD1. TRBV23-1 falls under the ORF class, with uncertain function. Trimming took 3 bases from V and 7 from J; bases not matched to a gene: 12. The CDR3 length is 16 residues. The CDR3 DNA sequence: TGCGCCAGCAGTCAGCCCCTACGACAGGGCTGGAATGAGCAGTTCTTC. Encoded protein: CASSQPLRQGWNEQFF.

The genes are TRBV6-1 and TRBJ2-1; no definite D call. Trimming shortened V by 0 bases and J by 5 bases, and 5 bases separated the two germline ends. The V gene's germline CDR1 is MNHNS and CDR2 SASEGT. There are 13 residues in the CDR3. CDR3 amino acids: CASSEAIHNEQFF. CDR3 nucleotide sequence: TGTGCCAGCAGTGAAGCTATCCACAATGAGCAGTTCTTC.

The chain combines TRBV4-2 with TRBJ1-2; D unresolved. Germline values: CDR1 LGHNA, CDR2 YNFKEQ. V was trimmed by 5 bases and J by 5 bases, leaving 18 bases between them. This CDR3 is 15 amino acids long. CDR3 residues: CASSSGALPGYGYTF. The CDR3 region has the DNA TGTGCCAGCAGCTCCGGAGCCCTCCCAGGATATGGCTACACCTTC.

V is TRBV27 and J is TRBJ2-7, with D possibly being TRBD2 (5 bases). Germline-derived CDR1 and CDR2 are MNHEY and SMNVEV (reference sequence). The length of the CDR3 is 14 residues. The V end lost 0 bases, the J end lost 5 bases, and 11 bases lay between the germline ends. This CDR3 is CASSLSLRGDEQYF. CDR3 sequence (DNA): TGTGCCAGCAGTTTATCGCTCCGGGGAGACGAGCAGTACTTC.

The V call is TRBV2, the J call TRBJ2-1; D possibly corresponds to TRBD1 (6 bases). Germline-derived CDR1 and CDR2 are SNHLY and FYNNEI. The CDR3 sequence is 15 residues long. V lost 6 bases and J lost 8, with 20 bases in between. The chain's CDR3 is CASRPDSGFNYEQFF. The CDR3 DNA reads TGTGCCAGCAGGCCGGACAGTGGGTTTAACTATGAGCAGTTCTTC.

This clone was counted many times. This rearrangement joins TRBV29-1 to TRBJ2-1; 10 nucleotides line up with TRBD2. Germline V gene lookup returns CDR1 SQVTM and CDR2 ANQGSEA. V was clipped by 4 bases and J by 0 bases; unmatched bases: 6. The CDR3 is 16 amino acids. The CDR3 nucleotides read TGCAGCGTTGTGACTAGCGGGCTCTCCTCCTACAATGAGCAGTTCTTC. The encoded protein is CSVVTSGLSSYNEQFF.

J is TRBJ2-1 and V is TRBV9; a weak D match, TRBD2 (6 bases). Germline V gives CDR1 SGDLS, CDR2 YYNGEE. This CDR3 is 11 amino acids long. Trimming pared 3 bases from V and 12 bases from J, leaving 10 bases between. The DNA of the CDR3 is TGTGCCAGCAGCGGCGGGGTTCGGCAGTTCTTC. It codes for CASSGGVRQFF.

The CDR3 region is CASSAGTGGSYEQYF. The CDR3 DNA reads TGTGCCAGCAGCGCGGGGACAGGGGGCTCCTACGAGCAGTACTTC. This chain connects TRBV6-1 to TRBJ2-7; 11 bases fit TRBD1. The CDR3 consists of 15 residues. From germline, CDR1 is MNHNS and CDR2 SASEGT. The J segment lost 0 bases and the V segment lost 6 bases, leaving 4 bases of the junction unmatched.

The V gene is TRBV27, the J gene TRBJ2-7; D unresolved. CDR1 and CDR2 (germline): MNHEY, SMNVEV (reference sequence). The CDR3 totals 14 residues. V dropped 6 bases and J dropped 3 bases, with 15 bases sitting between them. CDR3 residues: CASRSKVIFYEQYF. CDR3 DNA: TGTGCCAGCAGGTCAAAGGTTATCTTCTACGAGCAGTACTTC.

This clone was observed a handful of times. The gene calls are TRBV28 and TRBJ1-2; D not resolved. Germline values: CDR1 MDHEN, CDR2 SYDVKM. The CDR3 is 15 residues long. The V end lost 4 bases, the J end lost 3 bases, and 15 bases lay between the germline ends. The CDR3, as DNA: TGTGCCAGCAGTTCGCCCCCCCGGCTACACTATGGCTACACCTTC. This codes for CASSSPPRLHYGYTF.

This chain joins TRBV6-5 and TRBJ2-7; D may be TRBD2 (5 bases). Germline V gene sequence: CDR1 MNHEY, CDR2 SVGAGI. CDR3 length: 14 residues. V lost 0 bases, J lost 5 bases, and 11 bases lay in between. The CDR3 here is CASSYSGASDEQYF. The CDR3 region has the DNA TGTGCCAGCAGTTACTCGGGAGCATCGGACGAGCAGTACTTC.

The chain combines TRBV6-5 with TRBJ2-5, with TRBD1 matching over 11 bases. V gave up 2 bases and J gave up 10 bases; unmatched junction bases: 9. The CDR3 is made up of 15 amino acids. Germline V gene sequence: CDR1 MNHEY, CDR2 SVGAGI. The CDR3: CASSYQDRGRIDQYF. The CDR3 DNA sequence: TGTGCCAGCAGTTACCAGGACAGGGGGCGAATCGACCAGTACTTC.

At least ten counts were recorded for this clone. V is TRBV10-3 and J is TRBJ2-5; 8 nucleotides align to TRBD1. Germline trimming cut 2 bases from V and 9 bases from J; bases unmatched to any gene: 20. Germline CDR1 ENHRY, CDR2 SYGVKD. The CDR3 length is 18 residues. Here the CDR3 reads CAISEHGQGTDNNDAQYF. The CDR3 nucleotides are TGTGCCATCAGTGAGCACGGACAGGGAACTGACAACAACGATGCCCAGTACTTC.

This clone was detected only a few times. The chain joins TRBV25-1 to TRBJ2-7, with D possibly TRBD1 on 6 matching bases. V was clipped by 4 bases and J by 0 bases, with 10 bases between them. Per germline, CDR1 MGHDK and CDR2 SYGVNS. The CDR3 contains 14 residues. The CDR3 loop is CASSGRDTSYEQYF. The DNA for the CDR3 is TGTGCCAGCAGTGGCCGGGACACCTCCTACGAGCAGTACTTC.

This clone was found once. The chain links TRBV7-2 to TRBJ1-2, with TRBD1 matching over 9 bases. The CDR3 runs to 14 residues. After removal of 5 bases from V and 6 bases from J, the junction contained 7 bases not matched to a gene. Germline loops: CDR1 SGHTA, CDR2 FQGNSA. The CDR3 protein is CASSLGTGSHGYTF. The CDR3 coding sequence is TGTGCCAGCAGCCTCGGGACAGGGAGTCATGGCTACACCTTC.

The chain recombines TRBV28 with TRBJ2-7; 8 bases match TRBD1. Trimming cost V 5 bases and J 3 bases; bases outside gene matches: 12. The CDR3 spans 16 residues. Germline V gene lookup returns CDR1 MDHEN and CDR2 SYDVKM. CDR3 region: CASSLLRDRTFYEQYF. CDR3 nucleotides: TGTGCCAGCAGTCTCCTCCGGGACAGGACCTTCTACGAGCAGTACTTC. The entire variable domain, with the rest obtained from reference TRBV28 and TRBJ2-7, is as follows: DVKVTQSSRYLVKRTGEKVFLECVQDMDHENMFWYRQDPGLGLRLIYFSYDVKMKEKGDIPEGYSVSREKKERFSLILESASTNQTSMYLCASSLLRDRTFYEQYFGPGTRLTVT.

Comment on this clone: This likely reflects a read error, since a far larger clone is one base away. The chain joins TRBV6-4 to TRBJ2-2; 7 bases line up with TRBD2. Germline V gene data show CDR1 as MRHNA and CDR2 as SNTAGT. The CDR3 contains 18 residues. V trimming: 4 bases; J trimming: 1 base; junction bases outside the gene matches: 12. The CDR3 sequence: CASSGFGLAGENTGELFF. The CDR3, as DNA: TGTGCCAGCAGTGGCTTTGGGCTGGCGGGAGAGAACACCGGGGAGCTGTTTTTT.

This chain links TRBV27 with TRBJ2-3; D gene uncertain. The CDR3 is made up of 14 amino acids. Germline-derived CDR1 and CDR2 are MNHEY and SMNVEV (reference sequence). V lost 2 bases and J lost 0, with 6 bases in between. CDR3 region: CASSLVGSTDTQYF. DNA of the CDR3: TGTGCCAGCAGTTTAGTAGGAAGCACAGATACGCAGTATTTT.

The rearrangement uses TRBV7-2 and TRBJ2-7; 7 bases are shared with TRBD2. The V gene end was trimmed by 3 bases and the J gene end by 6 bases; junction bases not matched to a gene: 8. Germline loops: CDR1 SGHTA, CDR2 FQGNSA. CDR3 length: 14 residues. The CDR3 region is CASSFGDYRGEQYF. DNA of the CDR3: TGTGCCAGCAGCTTCGGGGACTATAGGGGCGAGCAGTACTTC.

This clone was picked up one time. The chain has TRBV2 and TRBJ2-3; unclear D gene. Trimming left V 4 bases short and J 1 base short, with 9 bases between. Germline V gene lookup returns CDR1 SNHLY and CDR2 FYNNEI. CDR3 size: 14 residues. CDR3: CASSVLVGTDTQYF. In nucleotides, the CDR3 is TGTGCCAGCAGTGTACTCGTCGGCACAGATACGCAGTATTTT.